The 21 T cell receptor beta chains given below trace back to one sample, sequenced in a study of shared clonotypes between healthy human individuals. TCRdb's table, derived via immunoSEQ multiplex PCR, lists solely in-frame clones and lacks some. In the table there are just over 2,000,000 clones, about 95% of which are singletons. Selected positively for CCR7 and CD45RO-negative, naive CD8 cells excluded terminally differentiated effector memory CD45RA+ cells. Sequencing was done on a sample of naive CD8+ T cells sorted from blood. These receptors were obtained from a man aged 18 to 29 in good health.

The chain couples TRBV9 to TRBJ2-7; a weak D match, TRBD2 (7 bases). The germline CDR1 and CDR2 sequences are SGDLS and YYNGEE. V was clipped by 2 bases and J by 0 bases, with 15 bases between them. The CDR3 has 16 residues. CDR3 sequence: CASSVGGLSGSYEQYF. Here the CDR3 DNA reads TGTGCCAGCAGCGTGGGGGGGCTCTCGGGCTCCTACGAGCAGTACTTC.

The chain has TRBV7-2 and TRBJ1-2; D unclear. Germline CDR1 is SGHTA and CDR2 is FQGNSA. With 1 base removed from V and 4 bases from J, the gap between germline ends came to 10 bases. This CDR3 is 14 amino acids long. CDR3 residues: CASSLESPGYGYTF. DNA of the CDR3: TGTGCCAGCAGCTTAGAGTCCCCCGGCTATGGCTACACCTTC. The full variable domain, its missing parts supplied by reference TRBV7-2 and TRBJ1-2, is GAGVSQSPSNKVTEKGKDVELRCDPISGHTALYWYRQSLGQGLEFLIYFQGNSAPDKSGLPSDRFSAERTGGSVSTLTIQRTQQEDSAVYLCASSLESPGYGYTFGSGTRLTVV.

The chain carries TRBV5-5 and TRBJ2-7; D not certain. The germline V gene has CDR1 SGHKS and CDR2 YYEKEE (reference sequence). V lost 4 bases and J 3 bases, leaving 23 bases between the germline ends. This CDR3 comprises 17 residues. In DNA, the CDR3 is TGTGCCAGCAGCCCAGGCACAAGTCAGTCACCTTTCTACGAGCAGTACTTC. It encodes CASSPGTSQSPFYEQYF.

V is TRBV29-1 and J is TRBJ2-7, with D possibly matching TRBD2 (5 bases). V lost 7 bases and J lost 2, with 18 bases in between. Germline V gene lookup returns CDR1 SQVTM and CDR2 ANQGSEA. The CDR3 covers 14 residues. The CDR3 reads CSAGLSGSPYEQYF. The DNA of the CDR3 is TGCAGCGCTGGACTCAGCGGATCCCCCTACGAGCAGTACTTC.

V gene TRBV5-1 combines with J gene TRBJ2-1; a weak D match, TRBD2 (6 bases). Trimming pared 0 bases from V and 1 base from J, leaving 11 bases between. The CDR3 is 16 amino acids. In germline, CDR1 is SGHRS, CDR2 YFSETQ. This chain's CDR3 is CASSLEYAGSYNEQFF. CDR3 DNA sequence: TGCGCCAGCAGCTTGGAATATGCGGGGTCCTACAATGAGCAGTTCTTC.

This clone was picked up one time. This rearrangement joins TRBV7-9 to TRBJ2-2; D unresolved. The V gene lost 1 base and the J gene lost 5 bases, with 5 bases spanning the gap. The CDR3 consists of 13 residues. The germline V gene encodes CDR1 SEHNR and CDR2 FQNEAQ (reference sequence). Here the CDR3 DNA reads TGTGCCAGCAGCTTAGGCCCTACCGGGGAGCTGTTTTTT. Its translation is CASSLGPTGELFF. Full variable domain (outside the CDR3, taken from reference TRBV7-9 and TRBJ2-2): DTGVSQNPRHKITKRGQNVTFRCDPISEHNRLYWYRQTLGQGPEFLTYFQNEAQLEKSRLLSDRFSAERPKGSFSTLEIQRTEQGDSAMYLCASSLGPTGELFFGEGSRLTVL.

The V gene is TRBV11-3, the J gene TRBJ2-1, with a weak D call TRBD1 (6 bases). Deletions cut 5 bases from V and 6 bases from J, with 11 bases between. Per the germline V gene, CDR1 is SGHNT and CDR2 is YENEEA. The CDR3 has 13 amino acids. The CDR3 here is CASSARQANEQFF. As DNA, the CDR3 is TGTGCCAGCAGCGCCCGACAGGCCAATGAGCAGTTCTTC.

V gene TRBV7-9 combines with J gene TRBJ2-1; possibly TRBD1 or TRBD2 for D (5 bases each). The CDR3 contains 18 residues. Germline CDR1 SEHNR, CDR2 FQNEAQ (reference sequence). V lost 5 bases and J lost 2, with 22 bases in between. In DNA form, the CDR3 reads TGTGCCAGCAGCCGGATGGGGGAAGGCGGGTCACCCTACAATGAGCAGTTCTTC. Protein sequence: CASSRMGEGGSPYNEQFF.

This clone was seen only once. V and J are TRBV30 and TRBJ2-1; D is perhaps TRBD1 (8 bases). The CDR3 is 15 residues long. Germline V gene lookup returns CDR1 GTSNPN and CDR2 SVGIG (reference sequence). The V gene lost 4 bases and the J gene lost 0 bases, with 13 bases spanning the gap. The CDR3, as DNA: TGTGCCTGGAAGCGGGACAGGAACTCCTACAATGAGCAGTTCTTC. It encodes CAWKRDRNSYNEQFF.

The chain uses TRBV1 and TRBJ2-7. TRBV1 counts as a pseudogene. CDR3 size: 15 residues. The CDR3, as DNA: TGCACCAGCAGCCAACCATATAAGGGTTTCTACGAGCAGTACTTC. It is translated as CTSSQPYKGFYEQYF.

Here the CDR3 DNA reads TGTGCTAGTGGTTTGGTACAGTTGGGGGTTACCCCGAACACTGAAGCTTTCTTT. It encodes CASGLVQLGVTPNTEAFF. The rearrangement links TRBV12-5 to TRBJ1-1; a possible D gene is TRBD1 (5 bases). V was pared by 0 bases and J by 1 base, with 18 bases between. Germline CDR1 LGHNT, CDR2 FRNRAP. The length of the CDR3 is 18 residues.

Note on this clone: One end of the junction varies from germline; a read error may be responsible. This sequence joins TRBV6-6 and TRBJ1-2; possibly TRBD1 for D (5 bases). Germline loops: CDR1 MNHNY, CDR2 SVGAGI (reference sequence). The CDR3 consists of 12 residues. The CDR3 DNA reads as TGTGCCAGCAGTTACTCAAGCGGACAACCCTCCTTC. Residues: CASSYSSGQPSF.

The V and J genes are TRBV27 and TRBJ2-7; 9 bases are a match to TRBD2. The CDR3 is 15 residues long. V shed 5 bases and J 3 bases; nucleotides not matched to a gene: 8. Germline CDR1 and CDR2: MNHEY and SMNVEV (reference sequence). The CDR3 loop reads CASSLEAGGFYEQYF. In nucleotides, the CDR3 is TGTGCCAGCAGTCTCGAAGCGGGAGGCTTCTACGAGCAGTACTTC.

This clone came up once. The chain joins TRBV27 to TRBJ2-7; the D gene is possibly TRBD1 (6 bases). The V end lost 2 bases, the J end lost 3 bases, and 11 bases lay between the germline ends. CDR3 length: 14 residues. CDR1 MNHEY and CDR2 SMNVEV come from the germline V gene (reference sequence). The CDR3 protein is CASSLQGSGYEQYF. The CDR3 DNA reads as TGTGCCAGCAGTTTACAGGGGTCGGGCTACGAGCAGTACTTC.

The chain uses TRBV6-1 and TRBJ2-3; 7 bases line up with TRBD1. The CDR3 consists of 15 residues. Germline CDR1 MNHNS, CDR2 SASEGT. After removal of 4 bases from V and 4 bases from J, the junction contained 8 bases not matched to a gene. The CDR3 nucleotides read TGTGCCAGCAGTGGAGGACAGGACGGCGCAGATACGCAGTATTTT. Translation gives CASSGGQDGADTQYF.

The CDR3 DNA sequence: TGTGCCAGCAGCCGGGGCAGGAACAGGACTTATAGCAATCAGCCCCAGCATTTT. This sequence encodes CASSRGRNRTYSNQPQHF. The J gene is TRBJ1-5, the V gene TRBV5-6; tentatively, D is TRBD1 (5 bases). The CDR3 is 18 amino acids. Trimming removed 4 bases at V and 0 bases at J, with 20 bases between. CDR1 is SGHDT, CDR2 YYEEEE, per germline. Full variable domain (outside the CDR3, taken from reference TRBV5-6 and TRBJ1-5): DAGVTQSPTHLIKTRGQQVTLRCSPKSGHDTVSWYQQALGQGPQFIFQYYEEEERQRGNFPDRFSGHQFPNYSSELNVNALLLGDSALYLCASSRGRNRTYSNQPQHFGDGTRLSIL.

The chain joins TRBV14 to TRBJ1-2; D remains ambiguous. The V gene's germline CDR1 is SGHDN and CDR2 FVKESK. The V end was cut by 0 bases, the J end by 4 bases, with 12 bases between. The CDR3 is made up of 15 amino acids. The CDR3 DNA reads TGTGCCAGCAGCCAAGATGAGAAGGGCGGCTATGGCTACACCTTC. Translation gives CASSQDEKGGYGYTF.

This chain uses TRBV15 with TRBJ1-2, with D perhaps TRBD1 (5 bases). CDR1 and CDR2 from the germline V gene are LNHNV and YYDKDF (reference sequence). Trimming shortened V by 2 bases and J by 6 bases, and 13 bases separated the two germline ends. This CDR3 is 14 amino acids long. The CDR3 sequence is CATSRIPAGDGYTF. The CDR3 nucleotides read TGTGCCACCAGCAGAATCCCCGCGGGGGATGGCTACACCTTC.

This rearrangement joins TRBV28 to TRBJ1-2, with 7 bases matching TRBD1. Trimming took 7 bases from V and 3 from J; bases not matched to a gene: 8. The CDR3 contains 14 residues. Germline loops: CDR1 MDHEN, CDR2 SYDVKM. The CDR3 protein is CASNLAGGDYGYTF. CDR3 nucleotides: TGTGCCAGCAATTTGGCAGGGGGTGACTATGGCTACACCTTC.

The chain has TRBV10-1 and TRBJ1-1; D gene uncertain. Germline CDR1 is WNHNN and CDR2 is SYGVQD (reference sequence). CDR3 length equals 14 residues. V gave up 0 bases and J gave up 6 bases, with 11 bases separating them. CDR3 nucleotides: TGCGCCAGCAGTGAGTCTCCGGGGTTGCCTGAAGCTTTCTTT. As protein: CASSESPGLPEAFF.

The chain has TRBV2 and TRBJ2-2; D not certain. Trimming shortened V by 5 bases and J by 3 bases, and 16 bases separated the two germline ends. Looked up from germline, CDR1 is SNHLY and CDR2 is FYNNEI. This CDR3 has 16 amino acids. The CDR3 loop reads CASSQTHPIDTGELFF. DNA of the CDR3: TGTGCCAGCAGTCAGACTCACCCGATAGACACCGGGGAGCTGTTTTTT. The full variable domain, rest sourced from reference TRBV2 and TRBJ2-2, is EPEVTQTPSHQVTQMGQEVILRCVPISNHLYFYWYRQILGQKVEFLVSFYNNEISEKSEIFDDQFSVERPDGSNFTLKIRSTKLEDSAMYFCASSQTHPIDTGELFFGEGSRLTVL.